This T cell receptor (beta chain) was found in a study of blood T cell repertoires in COVID-19. Study-wide context: Researchers got acute and convalescent COVID-19 samples from the United States, Italy and Spain. Sample material is recorded as cDNA or gDNA derived from T cells, B-cell-depleted T cells, or PBMCs.

The germline CDR1 and CDR2 sequences are LGHDT and YNNKEL (reference sequence). The CDR3 length is 16 residues. Germline trimming cut 3 bases from V and 5 bases from J; bases unmatched to any gene: 8. Using immunoSEQ multiplex PCR, the repertoire was profiled, and TCRdb retains in-frame clones only, with some absent. The sample consists of some 320,000 clones, roughly 86% of them appearing once. Sequencing was carried out using PBMCs or T cells enriched from blood (not recorded which). The chain combines TRBV3-1 (or the pseudogene TRBV3-2) with TRBJ1-4; TRBD1 aligns across 8 bases. This receptor was taken from a woman aged 45-60 years who had been exposed to COVID-19. The DNA of the CDR3 is TGTGCCAGCAGCCAGGACCGGGACAGGCCGAATGAAAAACTGTTTTTT. It codes for CASSQDRDRPNEKLFF.